This TCR beta chain was sequenced in a study of response to subunit inactivated influenza vaccine. Study findings and constraints: Every seasonal influenza vaccination brings in few new T cells, the authors suggested.

About this clonotype: Its cognate antigen is unknown.

The CDR3 has 15 amino acids. V was pared by 6 bases and J by 0 bases, with 7 bases of the junction left unmatched. TCRdb passed the RT-PCR reads through MiXCR, listing each CDR3 protein once. The sample consists of almost 600,000 distinct CDR3 sequences, 12% to 15% of them appearing once. The TCR sequence derives from a man over 45 who received an inactivated influenza vaccine. This specimen was PBMCs from blood, taken 12 days after vaccination. The J gene is TRBJ2-7, the V gene TRBV12-3 or TRBV12-4; 8 nucleotides align to TRBD1. The DNA for the CDR3 is TGTGCCAGCAGCCCCCGGACAGGGATCTCCTACGAGCAGTACTTC. Residues: CASSPRTGISYEQYF.